Here is one T cell receptor (beta chain) with its context. Its matching antigen is unknown. The germline CDR1 and CDR2 sequences are MNHEY and SVGAGI. V gave up 6 bases and J gave up 2 bases; unmatched junction bases: 5. CDR3 length: 14 amino acids. The sample is drawn from a study of long-term antiretroviral therapy in people with HIV. Study outcomes and limitations: In HIV, the repertoires covered a tighter span of CDR3 lengths than in controls. Upon ART, diversity increased but remained lower than transplant donor controls.

Sequencing used immunoSEQ v3.0 at survey level. Produced via immunoSEQ multiplex PCR; TCRdb's table is partial and in-frame only. This sample has 42,000 or so clones, with about 90% found just once. The sequencing here drew on unsorted PBMCs, taken 1.2 years after starting antiretroviral therapy. The chain employs TRBV6-5 and TRBJ2-7, with 9 bases matching TRBD1. The sequence was collected from a woman in her forties or fifties with HIV. CDR3 bases: TGTGCCAGCAGCCGACAGGGGGAAACCTACGAGCAGTACTTC. Amino acids: CASSRQGETYEQYF.